This T cell receptor (beta chain) is drawn from a study of blood T cell repertoires in COVID-19. This table comes from immunoSEQ multiplex PCR, and its TCRdb copy is limited to in-frame clones, with some not included. The sample has more than 200,000 clones, approximately 84% seen once; the top ten hold approximately 4.8%. Trimming shortened V by 2 bases and J by 7 bases, and 16 bases separated the two germline ends. Germline CDR1 SGHKS, CDR2 YYEKEE (reference sequence). The CDR3 consists of 15 residues. Input material: peripheral blood. The rearrangement uses TRBV5-5 and TRBJ1-5; possible D gene TRBD1, 5 bases. This clonotype originated in a man aged 45 to 65 with active or convalescent COVID-19. CDR3 loop: CASSFRGQGEQPQHF. Here the CDR3 DNA reads TGTGCCAGCAGCTTTAGGGGCCAGGGTGAACAGCCCCAGCATTTT.